One and the same sample provided the 5 T cell receptor beta chains below, sequenced in a study of blood T cells in healthy people across ages. For the second PCR, which ran for about 7 to 12 cycles, a sample-barcoded 5' primer and a J-beta primer mix were used. Each CDR3 protein gets one entry after TCRdb re-called the 5' RACE reads with MiXCR. This sample yields a few hundred thousand distinct CDR3 sequences, of which approximately 47% are seen a single time; 45% to 65% belongs to the top ten. The sequencing sample was made of blood. The receptors stem from a man between 60 and 75 years old in good health.

V and J are TRBV5-1 and TRBJ2-7, with D perhaps assigned TRBD1 or TRBD2 (7 bases each). TRBJ2-5 matches the DNA end more closely, so the J call is doubtful. This CDR3 contains 15 residues. Germline CDR1 SGHRS, CDR2 YFSETQ. In DNA, the CDR3 is TGCGCCAGCAGCCCCAGGGGGGGGTCCGGGGAGACCCAGTACTTC. As protein: CASSPRGGSGETQYF.

With respect to this clonotype: A read error is possible here, since a much larger clone lies one base away. The gene calls are TRBV20-1 and TRBJ2-5; 7 bases align to TRBD2. Germline trimming cut 1 base from V and 5 bases from J; bases unmatched to any gene: 4. The CDR3 sequence is 13 residues long. Germline V gene lookup returns CDR1 DFQATT and CDR2 SNEGSKA (reference sequence). CDR3 coding DNA: TGCAGTGCTAGAGTGCGGGAGTGGGAGACCCAGTACTTC. Protein sequence: CSARVREWETQYF.

This clonotype has a count of ten or more. V usage is TRBV5-6 and J usage is TRBJ2-1; perhaps D is TRBD1 or TRBD2 (5 bases each). The germline V gene encodes CDR1 SGHDT and CDR2 YYEEEE. V was trimmed by 4 bases and J by 4 bases, leaving 18 bases between them. CDR3 length: 16 residues. The CDR3 sequence is CASSADRGRIYNEQFF. CDR3 in DNA: TGTGCCAGCAGCGCCGATAGGGGACGGATATACAATGAGCAGTTCTTC.

V and J are TRBV13 and TRBJ2-1, with 10 bases aligning to TRBD2. V lost 5 bases to trimming and J lost 6 bases; unmatched junction nucleotides: 7. The CDR3 is 15 amino acids. Germline V gene data show CDR1 as PRHDT and CDR2 as FYEKMQ (reference sequence). The CDR3 region has the DNA TGTGCCAGCAGCCATCCTAGCGGGAGCGGCAATGAGCAGTTCTTC. It encodes CASSHPSGSGNEQFF.

The J gene is TRBJ2-3, the V gene TRBV18; 9 bases align to TRBD1. The germline V gene has CDR1 KGHSH and CDR2 LQKENI. V was clipped by 5 bases and J by 5 bases; unmatched bases: 5. The CDR3 contains 14 residues. This CDR3 is CASSSRQGGDTQYF. The CDR3 DNA reads TGTGCCAGCTCATCCCGACAGGGGGGAGATACGCAGTATTTT. The variable domain in full, with the rest retrieved from reference TRBV18 and TRBJ2-3, is NAGVMQNPRHLVRRRGQEARLRCSPMKGHSHVYWYRQLPEEGLKFMVYLQKENIIDESGMPKERFSAEFPKEGPSILRIQQVVRGDSAAYFCASSSRQGGDTQYFGPGTRLTVL.